The next 31 T cell receptor beta chains were all read from a single sample in a study of blood T cell repertoires in COVID-19. The table came from immunoSEQ multiplex PCR; TCRdb's copy has only in-frame clones and leaves some out. The profile covers around 110,000 clones, with 65% to 85% appearing a single time and approximately 3.9% taken by the ten largest. The sequenced sample consisted of PBMCs or T cells enriched from blood (not recorded which). The receptors here all came from a young woman who had recovered from COVID-19.

V is TRBV12-5 and J is TRBJ2-7; D unclear. The germline V gene has CDR1 LGHNT and CDR2 FRNRAP. This CDR3 is built from 10 residues. With 11 bases removed from V and 5 bases from J, the gap between germline ends came to 10 bases. Here the CDR3 reads CAAKIHEQYF. The CDR3 bases are TGTGCTGCGAAGATCCACGAGCAGTACTTC.

Of note for this clone: A read error may account for a junction end that differs from germline. The chain links TRBV7-6 to TRBJ2-7; D possibly corresponds to TRBD2 (5 bases). CDR1 is SGHVS and CDR2 is FNYEAQ in the germline V gene. This CDR3 region has 14 residues. The CDR3 region has the DNA TGTGCCAGCACCTTATCCCTGGACTCTCCTCGGCAGTACTTC. Protein sequence: CASTLSLDSPRQYF. The whole variable domain, filled in from reference TRBV7-6 and TRBJ2-7, reads GAGVSQSPRYKVTKRGQDVALRCDPISGHVSLYWYRQALGQGPEFLTYFNYEAQQDKSGLPNDRFSAERPEGSISTLTIQRTEQRDSAMYRCASTLSLDSPRQYFGPGTRLTVT.

The CDR3 DNA is TGTGCCAGCAGCTTAATAGGACTTAACTATGGCTACACCTTC. This gives the protein CASSLIGLNYGYTF. The chain combines TRBV11-2 with TRBJ1-2, with no clear D. CDR1 and CDR2 from the germline V gene are SGHAT and FQNNGV. This CDR3 comprises 14 residues. Trimming pared 2 bases from V and 1 base from J, leaving 8 bases between.

This clone was seen more than once but under ten times. The chain joins TRBV10-3 to TRBJ2-7; D is ambiguous. CDR3 length: 12 amino acids. V shed 3 bases and J shed 1 base, with 4 bases lying between them. Looked up from germline, CDR1 is ENHRY and CDR2 is SYGVKD. The CDR3 loop reads CAISDKSYEQYF. As DNA, the CDR3 is TGTGCCATCAGTGACAAATCCTACGAGCAGTACTTC.

CDR3 DNA: TGTGCCAGTAGTAAAGCGTCGGGGGGAGCATTCTCCTACGAGCAGTACTTC. It encodes CASSKASGGAFSYEQYF. This chain connects TRBV19 to TRBJ2-7; the match to TRBD2 covers 7 bases. The germline V gene encodes CDR1 LNHDA and CDR2 SQIVND (reference sequence). This CDR3 spans 17 amino acids. With 4 bases clipped from V and 0 bases from J, the junction kept 12 bases outside the gene matches.

The V and J genes are TRBV6-1 and TRBJ1-1; 8 bases agree with TRBD1. J gave up 0 bases and V 4 bases, and 19 bases lay outside the gene matches. Germline V gene data show CDR1 as MNHNS and CDR2 as SASEGT. CDR3 length: 20 residues. CDR3 residues: CASSGKGPPGQALMNTEAFF. In DNA form, the CDR3 reads TGTGCCAGCAGTGGAAAGGGGCCCCCGGGACAGGCGCTCATGAACACTGAAGCTTTCTTT.

The chain carries TRBV13 and TRBJ1-3, with D uncertain. The germline V gene has CDR1 PRHDT and CDR2 FYEKMQ (reference sequence). V was shortened by 5 bases and J by 4 bases, with 12 bases between the two germline ends. This CDR3 region has 14 residues. The CDR3 sequence: CASSLNSGGNTIYF. For the CDR3, the DNA is TGTGCCAGCAGCCTCAATTCAGGAGGAAACACCATATATTTT.

The rearrangement joins TRBV15 to TRBJ2-7, with 8 bases matching TRBD2. CDR1 is LNHNV and CDR2 is YYDKDF in the germline V gene (reference sequence). The CDR3 is made up of 15 amino acids. V was clipped by 1 base and J by 2 bases; unmatched bases: 4. The CDR3: CATSRGLAGTYEQYF. The CDR3 DNA follows: TGTGCCACCAGCAGAGGTTTAGCGGGAACCTACGAGCAGTACTTC.

This chain links TRBV6-5 with TRBJ1-1; 10 bases map to TRBD1. Germline loops: CDR1 MNHEY, CDR2 SVGAGI. This CDR3 contains 14 residues. Trimming took 6 bases from V and 4 from J; bases not matched to a gene: 5. CDR3 loop: CASRWTGGGTEAFF. The CDR3 coding sequence is TGTGCCAGCAGATGGACAGGGGGGGGCACTGAAGCTTTCTTT.

This chain connects TRBV5-6 to TRBJ2-3, with 9 bases aligning to TRBD2. The trim removed 2 bases at V and 2 bases at J, leaving 12 bases unmatched. Germline V CDR1 and CDR2: SGHDT, YYEEEE. This CDR3 spans 18 amino acids. In nucleotides, the CDR3 is TGTGCCAGCAGCTTAACGAGGGGAAGCGGGAGGTCCACAGATACGCAGTATTTT. Translation: CASSLTRGSGRSTDTQYF.

This clone was seen at least ten times. V usage is TRBV4-1 and J usage is TRBJ1-2; D remains ambiguous. The CDR3 spans 14 residues. The germline V gene encodes CDR1 MGHRA and CDR2 YSYEKL. Trimming removed 4 bases at V and 3 bases at J, with 12 bases between. CDR3 coding DNA: TGCGCCAGCAGCCGCCCCGACACCCACTATGGCTACACCTTC. It specifies CASSRPDTHYGYTF.

The chain has TRBV6-5 and TRBJ2-1, with D possibly matching TRBD2 (5 bases). The V gene's germline CDR1 is MNHEY and CDR2 SVGAGI. V lost 6 bases and J 8 bases, leaving 11 bases between the germline ends. The CDR3 has 12 amino acids. CDR3 region: CASSRTRYEQFF. As DNA, the CDR3 is TGTGCCAGCAGCCGGACTCGTTATGAGCAGTTCTTC.

The rearrangement joins TRBV7-6 to TRBJ2-5, with D possibly matching TRBD1 (5 bases). CDR1 and CDR2 from the germline V gene are SGHVS and FNYEAQ. This CDR3 spans 15 amino acids. V dropped 1 base and J dropped 2 bases, with 11 bases sitting between them. The CDR3 bases are TGTGCCAGCAGCTTAGTGACAGCCAATCAAGAGACCCAGTACTTC. This codes for CASSLVTANQETQYF.

The V call is TRBV12-5, the J call TRBJ2-2; unclear D gene. Germline V CDR1 and CDR2: LGHNT, FRNRAP. Trimming took off 7 bases at V and 1 base at J, with 16 bases between the two ends. The CDR3 is 16 amino acids. CDR3 bases: TGTGCTAGTGCCTATGTAACCCTAGGGAACACCGGGGAGCTGTTTTTT. Its protein is CASAYVTLGNTGELFF. Full variable domain (remainder filled in from reference TRBV12-5 and TRBJ2-2): DARVTQTPRHKVTEMGQEVTMRCQPILGHNTVFWYRQTMMQGLELLAYFRNRAPLDDSGMPKDRFSAEMPDATLATLKIQPSEPRDSAVYFCASAYVTLGNTGELFFGEGSRLTVL.

This CDR3 reads CSVPNPSGSLYEQYF. The CDR3 region has the DNA TGCAGCGTCCCAAACCCGAGCGGGAGTCTCTACGAGCAGTACTTC. The J gene is TRBJ2-7, the V gene TRBV29-1; 8 nucleotides line up with TRBD2. The trim removed 6 bases at V and 3 bases at J, leaving 13 bases unmatched. This CDR3 has 15 residues. Germline CDR1 SQVTM, CDR2 ANQGSEA.

This chain links TRBV28 with TRBJ1-4; D gene ambiguous. CDR3 size: 15 residues. The V gene's germline CDR1 is MDHEN and CDR2 SYDVKM. V shed 6 bases and J shed 5 bases, with 16 bases lying between them. The DNA of the CDR3 is TGTGCCAGCAGACCTCCGACTAGGAGCAATGAAAAACTGTTTTTT. It specifies CASRPPTRSNEKLFF.

The chain uses TRBV27 and TRBJ2-7, with 9 nucleotides matching TRBD1. Trimming cost V 1 base and J 4 bases; bases outside gene matches: 5. In germline, CDR1 is MNHEY, CDR2 SMNVEV (reference sequence). This CDR3 has 15 residues. The CDR3 loop reads CASSLLGTGSYEQYF. The CDR3 nucleotides read TGTGCCAGCAGTTTATTGGGGACAGGGAGTTACGAGCAGTACTTC.

This clone showed up just a few times. The chain is built from TRBV7-2 and TRBJ1-2; 8 nucleotides agree with TRBD1. The CDR3 is made up of 14 amino acids. Trimming cost V 4 bases and J 4 bases; bases outside gene matches: 5. Germline V CDR1 and CDR2: SGHTA, FQGNSA. The CDR3 coding sequence is TGTGCCAGCAGCTCACTCAGGGGGCTCTATGGCTACACCTTC. Translation: CASSSLRGLYGYTF.

The chain combines TRBV2 with TRBJ2-2, with D perhaps matching TRBD2 (6 bases). Trimming stripped 7 bases from V and 5 bases from J, with 11 bases between. CDR1 is SNHLY and CDR2 is FYNNEI in the germline V gene. The CDR3 is 13 amino acids. Here the CDR3 reads CASKAGRTGELFF. CDR3 coding DNA: TGTGCCAGCAAGGCAGGGAGGACCGGGGAGCTGTTTTTT.

The genes are TRBV6-5 and TRBJ1-4, with D maybe TRBD1 (5 bases). Trimming removed 5 bases from V and 4 bases from J, with 11 bases in between. Germline V gives CDR1 MNHEY, CDR2 SVGAGI. The CDR3 has 14 residues. The CDR3 bases are TGTGCCAGCAGTAAGGACAATTATAATGAAAAACTGTTTTTT. It specifies CASSKDNYNEKLFF.

The V and J genes are TRBV27 and TRBJ2-2; 7 bases are a match to TRBD1. The CDR3 loop spans 13 amino acids. The trim removed 6 bases at V and 7 bases at J, leaving 5 bases unmatched. CDR1 and CDR2 from the germline V gene are MNHEY and SMNVEV (reference sequence). In nucleotides, the CDR3 is TGTGCCAGCAGCCACAGGGGAGTCGGGGAGCTGTTTTTT. It is translated as CASSHRGVGELFF.

The chain employs TRBV7-9 and TRBJ2-2; 8 positions match TRBD2. The V gene end was trimmed by 6 bases and the J gene end by 6 bases; junction bases not matched to a gene: 9. The CDR3 extends over 15 amino acids. Germline assignment: CDR1 SEHNR and CDR2 FQNEAQ (reference sequence). The CDR3 DNA is TGTGCCAGCAGACGAGCGGGAGCAGGGCCCGGGGAGCTGTTTTTT. Protein product: CASRRAGAGPGELFF.

The count of this clone is one. The chain links TRBV27 to TRBJ1-6, with unresolved D. CDR3 size: 14 residues. The ends were cut back, 5 bases at V and 7 bases at J, with 12 bases in the middle. Germline V gene data show CDR1 as MNHEY and CDR2 as SMNVEV (reference sequence). The CDR3 spells CASSLKLRNSPLHF. The DNA for the CDR3 is TGTGCCAGCAGTCTTAAATTGAGGAATTCACCCCTCCACTTT.

For this clone: Other DNA sequences in this sample translate to the same CDR3. This chain links TRBV11-2 with TRBJ2-3; 11 bases agree with TRBD2. This CDR3 spans 16 amino acids. V shed 1 base and J 0 bases; nucleotides not matched to a gene: 0. Germline V lookup: CDR1 SGHAT, CDR2 FQNNGV. The CDR3 is CASSLGTSGSTDTQYF. The CDR3 DNA reads TGTGCCAGCAGCTTAGGGACTAGCGGGAGCACAGATACGCAGTATTTT.

The gene calls are TRBV28 and TRBJ1-3; D unclear. The CDR3 has 15 amino acids. CDR1 MDHEN and CDR2 SYDVKM come from the germline V gene. V lost 6 bases and J 2 bases, leaving 14 bases between the germline ends. CDR3 region: CASSSPARAGNTIYF. CDR3 bases: TGTGCCAGCAGCTCTCCCGCGCGGGCTGGAAACACCATATATTTT.

This clone has more than one count but fewer than ten. One junction end disagrees with the germline gene, perhaps due to a read error. The CDR3 DNA is TGTGCCAGCAGACGGACAGGGAACTCTGAAGCTTTCTTT. Its translation: CASRRTGNSEAFF. The J gene is TRBJ1-1, the V gene TRBV7-3, with TRBD1 matching 8 bases. The germline gives CDR1 SGHTA, CDR2 FQGTGA. The CDR3 contains 13 residues.

This clone appeared a single time. This rearrangement joins TRBV25-1 to TRBJ2-7, with D possibly matching TRBD2 (7 bases). Trimming took 3 bases from V and 5 from J, leaving 20 bases between them. This CDR3 is 16 amino acids long. Germline lookup yields CDR1 MGHDK and CDR2 SYGVNS. Written as DNA, the CDR3 is TGTGCCAGCAGTGAGCCGACGGGAGGCTACAGGGACGAGCAGTACTTC. This translates into CASSEPTGGYRDEQYF.

The V call is TRBV19, the J call TRBJ1-1, with unresolved D. This CDR3 comprises 13 residues. V was pared by 10 bases and J by 2 bases, with 14 bases between. The V gene's germline CDR1 is LNHDA and CDR2 SQIVND (reference sequence). The CDR3 here is CATINWANTEAFF. The CDR3 DNA reads as TGTGCCACCATTAATTGGGCTAACACTGAAGCTTTCTTT.

This rearrangement joins TRBV28 to TRBJ1-5; D not resolved. The V end lost 3 bases, the J end lost 7 bases, and 13 bases lay between the germline ends. The CDR3 has 14 amino acids. CDR1 is MDHEN and CDR2 is SYDVKM in the germline V gene. The CDR3 nucleotides read TGTGCCAGCAGTTTCGTCGAGGGATACCAGCCCCAGCATTTT. Translating gives CASSFVEGYQPQHF.

V is TRBV21-1 and J is TRBJ1-6. TRBV21-1 is a pseudogene segment. The CDR3 length is 19 residues. CDR3 nucleotides: TGTGCCAGCAGCAAAAGAATGGGGGACGGGAGCTCCTATAATTCACCCCTCCACTTT. Its protein product is CASSKRMGDGSSYNSPLHF.

This clone was seen a single time. V is TRBV2 and J is TRBJ1-2; 8 nucleotides line up with TRBD1. The V gene's germline CDR1 is SNHLY and CDR2 FYNNEI. V was pared by 5 bases and J by 4 bases, with 3 bases of the junction left unmatched. The CDR3 totals 13 residues. Here the CDR3 DNA reads TGTGCCAGCAGTACCGGACAGGGCTATGGCTACACCTTC. Translated, it gives CASSTGQGYGYTF. The entire variable domain, with the rest obtained from reference TRBV2 and TRBJ1-2, is as follows: EPEVTQTPSHQVTQMGQEVILRCVPISNHLYFYWYRQILGQKVEFLVSFYNNEISEKSEIFDDQFSVERPDGSNFTLKIRSTKLEDSAMYFCASSTGQGYGYTFGSGTRLTVV.